This TCR beta chain was retrieved from a study of response to subunit inactivated influenza vaccine. Study-wide results and limits: Seasonal influenza vaccination, on each occasion, was suggested by the authors to recruit few new T cells.

TCRdb processed the RT-PCR reads anew with MiXCR; each CDR3 protein has one entry. The data hold 650,000 to 700,000 distinct CDR3 sequences, with about a sixth observed a single time. The ends were cut back, 7 bases at V and 0 bases at J, with 12 bases in the middle. Germline V gene sequence: CDR1 GTSNPN, CDR2 SVGIG (reference sequence). The CDR3 has 13 residues. Notes on this clonotype: What it binds is unknown.

Sequencing used PBMCs from blood, obtained roughly 12 days after vaccination. The V gene is TRBV30, the J gene TRBJ1-2; D gene unclear. This sequence was found in a man in his fifties who received an inactivated influenza vaccine. The CDR3 sequence is CASRGKANYGYTF. The CDR3 bases are TGTGCCTCTAGAGGGAAAGCTAACTATGGCTACACCTTC.